This T cell receptor (beta chain) was identified during a study of cytotoxic CD8 clonotypes in ibrutinib-treated CLL. TCRdb's copy holds only in-frame clones and misses some; the assay was immunoSEQ multiplex PCR. Of approximately 340,000 clones in the sample, around 66% are singletons; the top ten hold 6.3%. This CDR3 has 15 residues. V lost 1 base, J lost 0 bases, and 7 bases lay in between. Germline CDR1 MDHEN, CDR2 SYDVKM. Genomic DNA for TCR beta libraries, roughly 2 micrograms, came from cryopreserved PBMCs. The V call is TRBV28, the J call TRBJ1-3, with no clear D. The sample here was PBMCs, taken after 36 months of ibrutinib treatment. The sequence derives from a human donor with chronic lymphocytic leukemia. The CDR3 loop is CASSLLSDSGNTIYF. The CDR3, as DNA: TGTGCCAGCAGTTTATTGTCCGACTCTGGAAACACCATATATTTT.